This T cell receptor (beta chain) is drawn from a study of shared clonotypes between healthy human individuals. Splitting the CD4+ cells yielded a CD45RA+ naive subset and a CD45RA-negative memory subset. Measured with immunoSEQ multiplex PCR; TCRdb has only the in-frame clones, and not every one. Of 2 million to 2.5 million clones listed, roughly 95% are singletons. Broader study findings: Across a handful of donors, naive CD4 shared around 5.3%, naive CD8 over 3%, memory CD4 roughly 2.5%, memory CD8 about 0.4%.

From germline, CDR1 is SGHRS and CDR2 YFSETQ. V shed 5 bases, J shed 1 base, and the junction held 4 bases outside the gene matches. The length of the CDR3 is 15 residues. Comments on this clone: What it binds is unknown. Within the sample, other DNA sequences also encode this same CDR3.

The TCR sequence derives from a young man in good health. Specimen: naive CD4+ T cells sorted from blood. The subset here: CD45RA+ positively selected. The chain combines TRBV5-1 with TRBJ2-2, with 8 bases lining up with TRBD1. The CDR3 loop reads CASSPDRENTGELFF. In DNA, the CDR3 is TGCGCCAGCAGTCCGGACAGGGAGAACACCGGGGAGCTGTTTTTT.